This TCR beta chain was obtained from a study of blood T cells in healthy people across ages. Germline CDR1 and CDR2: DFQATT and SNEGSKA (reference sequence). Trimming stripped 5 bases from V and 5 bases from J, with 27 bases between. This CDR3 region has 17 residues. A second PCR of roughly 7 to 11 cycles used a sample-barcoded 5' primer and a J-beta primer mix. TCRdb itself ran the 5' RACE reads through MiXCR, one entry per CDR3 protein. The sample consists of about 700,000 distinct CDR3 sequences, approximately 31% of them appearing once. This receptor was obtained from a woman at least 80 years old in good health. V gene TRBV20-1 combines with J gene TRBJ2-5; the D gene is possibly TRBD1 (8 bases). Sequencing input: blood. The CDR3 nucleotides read TGCAGTGCTCCCGAAAGGAGATTAACAGGGGGAGGGGAGACCCAGTACTTC. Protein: CSAPERRLTGGGETQYF.